The 18 T cell receptor beta chains reported below all come from one sample, sequenced in a study of neurological immune-mediated disorders (dated by TCRdb to between 2018 and 2021). The library was produced with 5' RACE. Sequencing instrument: Illumina HiSeq 2500. TCRdb cleaned the public reads at Q25 with fastp, built clones with MiXCR and kept in-frame beta chains. When rows share a CDR3 protein, they turn into one entry using the most common DNA and genes. This sample has 45,000 or so distinct CDR3 sequences in its table, and roughly 6% of those were observed once. The top ten clonotypes cover around 0.52% of the sample. The material sequenced was CD4+ T cells from blood. The source is a middle-aged woman in good health.

The V call is TRBV5-1, the J call TRBJ2-2, with 8 bases lining up with TRBD1. In germline, CDR1 is SGHRS, CDR2 YFSETQ. CDR3 length: 13 amino acids. V gave up 9 bases and J gave up 3 bases; unmatched junction bases: 4. In DNA form, the CDR3 reads TGCGCCACCGCGGACAGGGACACCGGGGAGCTGTTTTTT. It translates to CATADRDTGELFF.

This clonotype was seen at least ten times. The chain couples TRBV6-5 to TRBJ2-5, with D unresolved. Germline assignment: CDR1 MNHEY and CDR2 SVGAGI. V was shortened by 7 bases and J by 0 bases, with 3 bases between the two germline ends. The CDR3 consists of 11 residues. The CDR3: CASTYQETQYF. For the CDR3, the DNA is TGTGCCAGCACGTACCAAGAGACCCAGTACTTC.

The table lists this clonotype with many counts. The rearrangement joins TRBV6-5 to TRBJ2-7; TRBD1 is a possible D gene (5 bases). Germline V CDR1 and CDR2: MNHEY, SVGAGI. The CDR3 is made up of 16 amino acids. V lost 5 bases, J lost 4 bases, and 21 bases lay in between. In DNA form, the CDR3 reads TGTGCCAGCAGTCCCAGCCGGACAATAAGAACTTACGAGCAGTACTTC. Translation gives CASSPSRTIRTYEQYF.

This clonotype was seen ten or more times. The chain employs TRBV4-3 and TRBJ2-1; D is uncertain. This CDR3 spans 14 amino acids. V shed 4 bases and J shed 6 bases, with 13 bases lying between them. Germline values: CDR1 LGHNA, CDR2 YSLEER. The CDR3 DNA reads TGCGCCAGCAGCCGAGAGGTCCCCCCCAATGAGCAGTTCTTC. Amino acid sequence: CASSREVPPNEQFF.

This clonotype was counted at least ten times. The J gene is TRBJ2-7, the V gene TRBV20-1; 11 nucleotides line up with TRBD2. The ends lost 3 bases at V and 0 bases at J; junction bases unmatched: 28. The CDR3 consists of 23 residues. Germline assignment: CDR1 DFQATT and CDR2 SNEGSKA (reference sequence). CDR3 bases: TGCAGTGCTAGGGGGACGGGGGACAGTCGACTAGCGGGGTGGGTACCTTTCTCCTACGAGCAGTACTTC. Protein: CSARGTGDSRLAGWVPFSYEQYF.

This clonotype was seen at least ten times. The chain couples TRBV14 to TRBJ1-1, with 8 bases matching TRBD1. The V gene's germline CDR1 is SGHDN and CDR2 FVKESK. The CDR3 spans 15 residues. V was pared by 4 bases and J by 0 bases, with 4 bases of the junction left unmatched. As DNA, the CDR3 is TGTGCCAGCAGCCTCAGGACAGGGATGAACACTGAAGCTTTCTTT. Its translation is CASSLRTGMNTEAFF.

This clonotype was observed many times. The rearrangement joins TRBV10-3 to TRBJ2-1; tentative D call: TRBD2 (7 bases). CDR3 length: 14 residues. V was cut by 8 bases and J by 5 bases, with 16 bases left in between. Germline CDR1 reads ENHRY; CDR2 reads SYGVKD. The CDR3, as DNA: TGTGCCATCGGTTCGGGGGGCAGCAACAATGAGCAGTTCTTC. Its translation: CAIGSGGSNNEQFF.

This clonotype showed up many times. V usage is TRBV6-2 or TRBV6-3 and J usage is TRBJ2-7, with D hard to call. The germline V gene encodes CDR1 MNHEY and CDR2 SVGEGT. Trimming removed 3 bases from V and 3 bases from J, with 12 bases in between. The CDR3 has 14 residues. The CDR3 reads CASSYSTWGYEQYF. CDR3 DNA sequence: TGTGCCAGCAGTTATTCGACCTGGGGCTACGAGCAGTACTTC.

In this sample, this clonotype turned up many times. The V and J genes are TRBV29-1 and TRBJ2-4, with D uncertain. The V and J ends lost 1 base and 0 bases respectively, with 4 bases between them. CDR1 and CDR2 from the germline V gene are SQVTM and ANQGSEA. This CDR3 is built from 13 residues. The CDR3 DNA is TGCAGCGTTGAAGGGTTAGCCAAAAACATTCAGTACTTC. Protein: CSVEGLAKNIQYF.

This clonotype has a count of ten or more. This chain joins TRBV5-6 and TRBJ2-3; the match to TRBD2 covers 11 bases. The CDR3 runs to 17 residues. The V segment lost 0 bases and the J segment 2 bases; nucleotides outside the gene matches: 5. Germline values: CDR1 SGHDT, CDR2 YYEEEE. CDR3 nucleotides: TGTGCCAGCAGCTTGGGGCTAGCGGGAGGAAACACAGATACGCAGTATTTT. Translating it yields CASSLGLAGGNTDTQYF.

In its sample, this clonotype was seen many times. V is TRBV12-3 or TRBV12-4 and J is TRBJ1-5; TRBD1 matches at 9 bases. Trimming cost V 2 bases and J 16 bases; bases outside gene matches: 9. The CDR3 loop spans 13 amino acids. CDR3: CASSLSPGTGNHF. The CDR3 DNA is TGTGCCAGCAGTTTAAGTCCCGGGACAGGGAACCATTTT.

This clonotype has ten or more counts. CDR3 DNA sequence: TGTGCCAGCAGCTCCTTACCGGGACAGGGGACTTACGAGCAGTACTTC. Amino acid sequence: CASSSLPGQGTYEQYF. The chain links TRBV5-5 to TRBJ2-7, with 10 bases fitting TRBD1. J lost 4 bases, V lost 3 bases, and 10 bases had no gene match. This CDR3 comprises 16 residues. Germline V gives CDR1 SGHKS, CDR2 YYEKEE (reference sequence).

Many counts were recorded for this clonotype. The J gene is TRBJ2-2, the V gene TRBV5-1; D ambiguous. Germline-derived CDR1 and CDR2 are SGHRS and YFSETQ. V dropped 4 bases and J dropped 6 bases, with 10 bases sitting between them. The CDR3 runs to 13 residues. CDR3 region: CASSNAGSGELFF. CDR3 DNA sequence: TGCGCCAGCAGCAATGCCGGGTCCGGGGAGCTGTTTTTT.

In this sample, this clonotype turned up many times. The CDR3 nucleotides are TGTGCCAGCAGCTTAGGTCGGGGGTTACGTGGTTCACCCCTCCACTTT. Protein product: CASSLGRGLRGSPLHF. The chain couples TRBV7-2 to TRBJ1-6, with D possibly TRBD1 on 5 matching bases. Looked up from germline, CDR1 is SGHTA and CDR2 is FQGNSA. The CDR3 is 16 amino acids. Between the trimmed V and J ends, which lost 1 base and 9 bases, there was a span of 16 bases.

At least ten counts were recorded for this clonotype. This chain joins TRBV5-1 and TRBJ2-2; D call uncertain. This CDR3 comprises 12 residues. Germline CDR1 and CDR2: SGHRS and YFSETQ. V shed 4 bases and J shed 6 bases, with 7 bases lying between them. CDR3 protein: CASSPFSGELFF. CDR3 DNA sequence: TGCGCCAGCAGCCCTTTTTCCGGGGAGCTGTTTTTT.

This clonotype was counted ten times or more. V usage is TRBV28 and J usage is TRBJ2-4; D could derive from TRBD1 or TRBD2 (5 bases each). This CDR3 comprises 15 residues. Germline CDR1 and CDR2: MDHEN and SYDVKM. Trimming shortened V by 5 bases and J by 3 bases, and 14 bases separated the two germline ends. The CDR3 reads CASSPLGTVKNIQYF. The DNA of the CDR3 is TGTGCCAGCAGTCCACTCGGGACGGTCAAAAACATTCAGTACTTC.

This clonotype was seen at least ten times. The chain is built from TRBV28 and TRBJ2-2; TRBD1 is a possible D gene (6 bases). Deletions cut 5 bases from V and 1 base from J, with 11 bases between. Per germline, CDR1 MDHEN and CDR2 SYDVKM. The CDR3 has 15 amino acids. The CDR3 protein is CASSLGDKNTGELFF. The CDR3 nucleotides read TGTGCCAGCAGTCTAGGGGACAAGAACACCGGGGAGCTGTTTTTT.

This clonotype has ten or more counts. The rearrangement joins TRBV6-2 or TRBV6-3 to TRBJ2-1; no definite D call. This CDR3 is built from 15 residues. Germline assignment: CDR1 MNHEY and CDR2 SVGEGT. The V gene lost 2 bases and the J gene lost 5 bases, with 13 bases spanning the gap. The CDR3 spells CASSYIARVNNEQFF. The CDR3 DNA reads TGTGCCAGCAGTTACATTGCCCGGGTGAACAATGAGCAGTTCTTC.